This T cell receptor (beta chain) appears in the sequencing data of a study of T cell responses to AZD1222 COVID-19 vaccine. Findings and caveats of the study: The donor group comprised mostly white British people and more females; the analysis possibly underestimated clonal diversity. Spike-specific TCRs gained breadth and depth after people received two AZD1222 doses. At 160-218 and 743-854, vaccine-associated CD4 TCRs were dominant, and they spanned spike.

The count of this clone is one. The antigen is not known. Profiled with immunoSEQ multiplex PCR; TCRdb holds only in-frame clones, not every one. The table lists around 120,000 clones, just over 85% of them singletons. CDR3 size: 14 residues. V was pared by 6 bases and J by 5 bases, with 6 bases of the junction left unmatched. CDR1 and CDR2 (germline): KGHSH, LQKENI. The chain has TRBV18 and TRBJ1-5; 8 bases fit TRBD1. The TCR originated in an adult in good health. This specimen was peripheral blood, taken on day 0 of MenACWY control vaccination. The CDR3 nucleotides are TGTGCCAGCTCTCGACAGGGGAGAGATCAGCCCCAGCATTTT. This codes for CASSRQGRDQPQHF.